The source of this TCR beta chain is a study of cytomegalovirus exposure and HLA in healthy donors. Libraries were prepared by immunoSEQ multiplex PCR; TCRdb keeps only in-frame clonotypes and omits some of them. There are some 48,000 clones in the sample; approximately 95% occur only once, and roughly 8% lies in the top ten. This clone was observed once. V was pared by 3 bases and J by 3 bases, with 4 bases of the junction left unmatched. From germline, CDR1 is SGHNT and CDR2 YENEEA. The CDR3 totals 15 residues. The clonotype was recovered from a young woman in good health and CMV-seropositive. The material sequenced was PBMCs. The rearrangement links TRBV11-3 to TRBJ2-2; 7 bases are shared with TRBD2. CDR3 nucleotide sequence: TGTGCCAGCAGCTTGCGGCTAGCGGACACCGGGGAGCTGTTTTTT. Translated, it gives CASSLRLADTGELFF.